The source of this T cell receptor (beta chain) is a study of a mutant IDH1 vaccine in newly diagnosed glioma. Study background: Earlier care involved radiotherapy, temozolomide, or both, and the majority received both.

J was trimmed by 0 bases and V by 5 bases; bases with no gene match: 3. Germline CDR1 is MNHEY and CDR2 is SVGAGI. This CDR3 has 15 amino acids. To note about this clone: No antigen is known for it.

Some clones are missing from TCRdb's copy, which holds only in-frame ones; the method was immunoSEQ multiplex PCR. Among around 50,000 clones listed, roughly 84% were seen once. Time point in this sample: week 47, end of study. The investigators gave 300 ug of mutant IDH1 20-mer peptide in each vaccine dose, together with topical imiquimod. Eight vaccinations reached patients in weeks 1, 3, 5, 7, 11, 15, 19 and 23. This material consisted of PBMCs, taken from a glioma patient whose treatment included an IDH1 peptide vaccine. This chain uses TRBV6-5 with TRBJ2-3; 9 nucleotides line up with TRBD2. This TCR derives from a young woman with glioma. Some clones in this sample may be carry-over from other donors' samples. The CDR3 loop reads CASSRSGRSTDTQYF. The CDR3 bases are TGTGCCAGCAGTAGAAGCGGGAGGAGCACAGATACGCAGTATTTT.